Detailed here is one T cell receptor beta chain. Clones were read by immunoSEQ multiplex PCR, and TCRdb kept only the in-frame ones, dropping some. The repertoire holds approximately 2.5 million clones, with about 92% as singletons. This CDR3 contains 20 residues. V lost 4 bases, J lost 0 bases, and 15 bases stayed unmatched. Germline V lookup: CDR1 MNHNS, CDR2 SASEGT. The source of the sample is a study of shared clonotypes between healthy human individuals. This TCR was sampled from a young man in good health. V and J are TRBV6-1 and TRBJ2-3; 11 bases are shared with TRBD1. The sequenced sample consisted of naive CD4+ T cells sorted from blood. Noted subset: CD45RA+ positively selected. The CDR3 reads CASSGGGQGAMTSSTDTQYF. The CDR3 DNA reads TGTGCCAGCAGTGGGGGTGGACAGGGGGCGATGACTTCCAGCACAGATACGCAGTATTTT.